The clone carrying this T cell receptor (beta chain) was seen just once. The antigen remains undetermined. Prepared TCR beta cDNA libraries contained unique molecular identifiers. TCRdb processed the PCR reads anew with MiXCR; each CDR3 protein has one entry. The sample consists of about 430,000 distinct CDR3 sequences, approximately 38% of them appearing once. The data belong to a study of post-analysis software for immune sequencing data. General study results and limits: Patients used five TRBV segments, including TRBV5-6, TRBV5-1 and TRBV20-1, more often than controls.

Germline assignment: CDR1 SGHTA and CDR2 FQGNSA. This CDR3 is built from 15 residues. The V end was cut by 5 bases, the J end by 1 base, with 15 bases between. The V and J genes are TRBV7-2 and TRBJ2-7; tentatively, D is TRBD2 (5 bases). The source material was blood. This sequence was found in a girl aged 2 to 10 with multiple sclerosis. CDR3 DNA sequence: TGTGCCAGCAGCCCGCGTGCGGGTAGTTCCTACGAGCAGTACTTC. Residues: CASSPRAGSSYEQYF. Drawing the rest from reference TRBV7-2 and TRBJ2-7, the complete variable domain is GAGVSQSPSNKVTEKGKDVELRCDPISGHTALYWYRQSLGQGLEFLIYFQGNSAPDKSGLPSDRFSAERTGGSVSTLTIQRTQQEDSAVYLCASSPRAGSSYEQYFGPGTRLTVT.